Each of the 10 T cell receptor beta chains below was sequenced from the same sample in a study of post-analysis software for immune sequencing data. Study conclusions and caveats: Patients carried 5 or 6 TRBV segments more frequently than controls did, and TRBV5-6, TRBV5-1 and TRBV20-1 were among them.

Their antigen targets remain unknown. Unique molecular identifiers were present in the TCR beta cDNA libraries. TCRdb reprocessed the PCR reads with MiXCR, giving one entry per CDR3 protein. The data show fewer than 550,000 distinct CDR3 sequences, about a third seen once. The sample taken for sequencing was blood. The receptors stem from a girl aged 2-17 years with multiple sclerosis.

The rearrangement links TRBV29-1 to TRBJ1-1; no reliable D call. The CDR3 totals 11 residues. Germline V gives CDR1 SQVTM, CDR2 ANQGSEA. Trimming removed 3 bases from V and 7 bases from J, with 9 bases in between. CDR3 residues: CSVDRTGEAFF. DNA of the CDR3: TGCAGCGTTGACCGGACGGGTGAAGCTTTCTTT.

The V and J genes are TRBV29-1 and TRBJ2-1; 9 bases fit TRBD2. The CDR3 spans 14 residues. V was clipped by 5 bases and J by 9 bases; unmatched bases: 11. The germline V gene has CDR1 SQVTM and CDR2 ANQGSEA. The CDR3 coding sequence is TGCAGCGTTCCCAGCGGGGGGAGGCGAGGTGAGCAGTTCTTC. Translated, it gives CSVPSGGRRGEQFF.

This clonotype came up a few times. The chain has TRBV7-9 and TRBJ2-5; weak D call: TRBD1 (5 bases). The ends were cut back, 2 bases at V and 2 bases at J, with 12 bases in the middle. This CDR3 comprises 15 residues. Looked up from germline, CDR1 is SEHNR and CDR2 is FQNEAQ (reference sequence). The CDR3 nucleotides read TGTGCCAGCAGCTTATGGATCAGGGAACAAGAGACCCAGTACTTC. Translation: CASSLWIREQETQYF.

V usage is TRBV7-9 and J usage is TRBJ2-3; D is perhaps TRBD2 (5 bases). CDR1 is SEHNR and CDR2 is FQNEAQ in the germline V gene (reference sequence). This CDR3 is 15 amino acids long. Trimming took off 4 bases at V and 9 bases at J, with 20 bases between the two ends. CDR3: CASSSGVRSGVTQYF. The CDR3 coding sequence is TGTGCCAGCAGCTCCGGCGTCCGGAGCGGAGTAACGCAGTATTTT.

The chain carries TRBV4-1 and TRBJ2-7; TRBD1 matches 9 bases. V gave up 1 base and J gave up 3 bases; unmatched junction bases: 4. Germline V gene data show CDR1 as MGHRA and CDR2 as YSYEKL. This CDR3 has 15 amino acids. CDR3: CASSQGDRDFYEQYF. In DNA form, the CDR3 reads TGCGCCAGCAGCCAAGGGGACAGGGATTTCTACGAGCAGTACTTC.

This chain connects TRBV3-1 to TRBJ1-1; D is undetermined. From germline, CDR1 is LGHDT and CDR2 YNNKEL (reference sequence). Trimming removed 4 bases from V and 0 bases from J, with 9 bases in between. CDR3 length: 14 amino acids. CDR3 region: CASSPELMNTEAFF. The CDR3 nucleotides read TGTGCCAGCAGCCCCGAGCTAATGAACACTGAAGCTTTCTTT.

The rearrangement uses TRBV7-9 and TRBJ2-2; D is possibly TRBD1 (5 bases). Trimming cost V 2 bases and J 3 bases, with 10 bases left between them. Germline loops: CDR1 SEHNR, CDR2 FQNEAQ (reference sequence). The CDR3 consists of 15 residues. The CDR3 sequence: CASSLSGLYTGELFF. The CDR3, as DNA: TGTGCCAGCAGCTTATCAGGGTTGTACACCGGGGAGCTGTTTTTT.

This clonotype was detected only a few times. V and J are TRBV4-1 and TRBJ2-3; tentatively, D is TRBD2 (6 bases). The germline V gene has CDR1 MGHRA and CDR2 YSYEKL. V dropped 2 bases and J dropped 0 bases, with 18 bases sitting between them. The CDR3 consists of 18 residues. The CDR3 reads CASSQLQPASGSTDTQYF. The CDR3 coding sequence is TGCGCCAGCAGCCAATTGCAACCGGCCAGCGGGAGCACAGATACGCAGTATTTT.

This clonotype was found a few times. This chain links TRBV6-1 with TRBJ1-5; no firm D call. CDR1 and CDR2 from the germline V gene are MNHNS and SASEGT. The CDR3 runs to 13 residues. Trimming cost V 6 bases and J 0 bases, with 6 bases left between them. In DNA, the CDR3 is TGTGCCAGCAGGGTTTATAGCAATCAGCCCCAGCATTTT. This gives the protein CASRVYSNQPQHF.

This clonotype has just one count. The chain uses TRBV29-1 and TRBJ1-1, with D perhaps TRBD1 (5 bases). Germline CDR1 and CDR2: SQVTM and ANQGSEA. The CDR3 consists of 17 residues. V shed 5 bases and J shed 1 base, with 23 bases lying between them. The CDR3: CSVLPERGGKQNTEAFF. For the CDR3, the DNA is TGCAGCGTTCTACCCGAAAGGGGAGGGAAACAGAACACTGAAGCTTTCTTT.